This T cell receptor beta chain was profiled in a study of blood T cells in healthy people across ages. Using a J-beta primer mix together with a sample-barcoded 5' primer, a second PCR was run for 7 to 11 cycles. TCRdb redid the calling of the 5' RACE reads with MiXCR, one entry per CDR3 protein. The sample yields some 1.5 million distinct CDR3 sequences, about 30% seen once. Per individual sample, total RNA of at least 6 micrograms was extracted. Germline values: CDR1 DFQATT, CDR2 SNEGSKA (reference sequence). The V and J ends lost 0 bases and 4 bases respectively, with 13 bases between them. The length of the CDR3 is 15 residues.

The receptor was isolated from a woman younger than 45 in good health. The sequencing input was blood. The chain links TRBV20-1 to TRBJ2-1, with D tentatively TRBD2 (6 bases). DNA for the CDR3: TGCAGTGCTAGAGATGCAAGCGGGCATTACAATGAGCAGTTCTTC. It encodes CSARDASGHYNEQFF.